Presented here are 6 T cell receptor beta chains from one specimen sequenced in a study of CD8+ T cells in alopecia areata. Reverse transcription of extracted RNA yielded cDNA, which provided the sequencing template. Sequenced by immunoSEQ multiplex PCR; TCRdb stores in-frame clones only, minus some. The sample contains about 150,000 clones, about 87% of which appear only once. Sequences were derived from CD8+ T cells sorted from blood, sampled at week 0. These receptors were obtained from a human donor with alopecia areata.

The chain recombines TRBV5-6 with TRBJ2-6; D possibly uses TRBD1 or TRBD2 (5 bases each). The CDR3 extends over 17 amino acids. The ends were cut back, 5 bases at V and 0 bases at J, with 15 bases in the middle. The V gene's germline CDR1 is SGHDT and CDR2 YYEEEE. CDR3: CASRNPGLPSGANVLTF. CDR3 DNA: TGTGCCAGCAGGAATCCGGGGCTCCCCTCTGGGGCCAACGTCCTGACTTTC.

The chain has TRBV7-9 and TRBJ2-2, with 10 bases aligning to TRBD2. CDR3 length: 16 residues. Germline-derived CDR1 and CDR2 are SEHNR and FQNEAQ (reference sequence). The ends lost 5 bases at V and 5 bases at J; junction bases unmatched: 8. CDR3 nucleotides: TGTGCCAGCAGCCCGACTAGCGGGCCGTTGACCGGGGAGCTGTTTTTT. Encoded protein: CASSPTSGPLTGELFF.

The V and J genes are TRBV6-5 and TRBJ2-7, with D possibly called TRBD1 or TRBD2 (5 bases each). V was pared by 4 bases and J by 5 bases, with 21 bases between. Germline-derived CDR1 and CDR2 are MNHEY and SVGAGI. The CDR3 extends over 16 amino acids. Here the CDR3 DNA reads TGTGCCAGCAGTTTAGGCATGGGACGAGCTGGCAACGAGCAGTACTTC. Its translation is CASSLGMGRAGNEQYF.

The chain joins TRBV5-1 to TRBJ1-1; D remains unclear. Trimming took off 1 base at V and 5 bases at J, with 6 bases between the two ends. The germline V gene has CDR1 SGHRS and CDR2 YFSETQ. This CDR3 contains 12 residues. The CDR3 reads CASSLLGTEAFF. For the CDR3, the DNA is TGCGCCAGCAGCTTGTTGGGAACTGAAGCTTTCTTT.

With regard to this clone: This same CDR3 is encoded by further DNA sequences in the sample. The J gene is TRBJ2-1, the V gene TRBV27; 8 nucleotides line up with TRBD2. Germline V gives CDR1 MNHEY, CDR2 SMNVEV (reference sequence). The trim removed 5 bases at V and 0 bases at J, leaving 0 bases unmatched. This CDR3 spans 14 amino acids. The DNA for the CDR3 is TGTGCCAGCAGTAGCGGGAGCTCCTACAATGAGCAGTTCTTC. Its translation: CASSSGSSYNEQFF.

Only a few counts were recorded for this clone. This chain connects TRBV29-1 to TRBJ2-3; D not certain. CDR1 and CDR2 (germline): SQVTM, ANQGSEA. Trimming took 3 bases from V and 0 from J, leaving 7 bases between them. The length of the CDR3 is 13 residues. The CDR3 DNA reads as TGCAGCGTTGACCCGGGTAGCACAGATACGCAGTATTTT. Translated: CSVDPGSTDTQYF.